The source of this TCR beta chain is a study of control samples from healthy donors and cancer patients. The method was immunoSEQ multiplex PCR; TCRdb's version includes in-frame clones alone and lacks a portion of them. The repertoire holds over 100,000 clones, with 92% as singletons. The CDR3 length is 13 residues. The germline V and J ends were trimmed by 1 base and 7 bases, with 8 bases remaining between them. Germline CDR1 reads MNHNS; CDR2 reads SASEGT. This receptor was taken from a woman aged 50 to 65 in good health. The material sequenced was blood. The V and J genes are TRBV6-1 and TRBJ1-5; D possibly corresponds to TRBD1 (5 bases). The CDR3 reads CASSEERGQPQHF. The CDR3 nucleotides read TGTGCCAGCAGTGAAGAGAGGGGCCAGCCCCAGCATTTT.